Listed here are 22 T cell receptor beta chains from one sample, sequenced in a study of PD-L1 blockade in urothelial cancer (dated by TCRdb to 2016 to 2017). Library creation used the immunoSEQ multiplex PCR assay. The immuneACCESS repertoire file appears here via TCRdb, limited to in-frame rearrangements. These files lack a portion of the clones; in checked studies, under half of the deficit traces to unresolved V genes, and the cause of the others is not known. The sample table shows roughly 90,000 clones, and over 90% are seen once. The ten largest clones add up to around 10% of the sample. The sample here was PBMCs, taken around atezolizumab (anti-PD-L1) treatment. These receptors were collected from a man aged 55-75 years with urothelial cancer.

CDR3 nucleotides: TGTGCCAGCAGTGAATGGAGTAGCGGGGGGGATGAGCAGTTCTTC. It codes for CASSEWSSGGDEQFF. The chain employs TRBV2 and TRBJ2-1; the match to TRBD2 covers 11 bases. From germline, CDR1 is SNHLY and CDR2 FYNNEI. The V segment lost 2 bases and the J segment 8 bases; nucleotides outside the gene matches: 5. CDR3 size: 15 residues.

The gene calls are TRBV28 and TRBJ2-7; D gene uncertain. Deletions cut 4 bases from V and 7 bases from J, with 8 bases between. CDR1 MDHEN and CDR2 SYDVKM come from the germline V gene. The CDR3 consists of 11 residues. As DNA, the CDR3 is TGTGCCAGCAGTTCCTCTCGGGAGCAGTACTTC. Translated: CASSSSREQYF.

This chain joins TRBV29-1 and TRBJ1-3, with unresolved D. Germline-derived CDR1 and CDR2 are SQVTM and ANQGSEA. Trimming pared 4 bases from V and 2 bases from J, leaving 6 bases between. CDR3 size: 12 residues. The CDR3 bases are TGCAGCGTTGTAGTTGCTGGAAACACCATATATTTT. Translated: CSVVVAGNTIYF.

The V and J genes are TRBV6-5 and TRBJ2-7; maybe TRBD2 (6 bases). V lost 0 bases and J 2 bases, leaving 8 bases between the germline ends. The CDR3 contains 14 residues. The germline V gene has CDR1 MNHEY and CDR2 SVGAGI. DNA for the CDR3: TGTGCCAGCAGTTACTCACTAGCAACCTACGAGCAGTACTTC. It specifies CASSYSLATYEQYF.

This rearrangement joins TRBV19 to TRBJ2-7; D is perhaps TRBD1 (6 bases). Germline-derived CDR1 and CDR2 are LNHDA and SQIVND (reference sequence). The V gene lost 6 bases and the J gene lost 2 bases, with 17 bases spanning the gap. This CDR3 comprises 15 residues. This CDR3 is CASSDPRGGAYEQYF. As DNA, the CDR3 is TGTGCCAGTAGCGACCCCAGGGGTGGGGCCTACGAGCAGTACTTC.

Only a few counts were recorded for this clone. The J gene is TRBJ1-5, the V gene TRBV4-2, with D unresolved. CDR1 is LGHNA, CDR2 YNFKEQ, per germline. The V end was cut by 0 bases, the J end by 6 bases, with 12 bases between. CDR3 length: 15 residues. As DNA, the CDR3 is TGTGCCAGCAGCCAAGAGGAGGCTCTTCGTCAGCCCCAGCATTTT. Translated, it gives CASSQEEALRQPQHF.

The gene calls are TRBV4-1 and TRBJ2-3; TRBD2 agrees at 9 bases. This CDR3 is built from 16 residues. CDR1 is MGHRA and CDR2 is YSYEKL in the germline V gene. The junction had 5 bases not matched to a gene; V was cut back by 0 bases and J by 4 bases. The CDR3, as DNA: TGCGCCAGCAGCCAAGATCCCGGACTAGCGTCAGATACGCAGTATTTT. This codes for CASSQDPGLASDTQYF.

J is TRBJ1-4 and V is TRBV7-9, with D uncertain. Trimming took off 5 bases at V and 8 bases at J, with 18 bases between the two ends. Per the germline V gene, CDR1 is SEHNR and CDR2 is FQNEAQ (reference sequence). CDR3 length: 15 residues. CDR3 protein: CASSGGMRAGEKLFF. The CDR3 DNA is TGTGCCAGCAGCGGAGGCATGAGGGCGGGCGAAAAACTGTTTTTT. Using reference TRBV7-9 and TRBJ1-4 for the parts outside the CDR3, the full variable domain is DTGVSQNPRHKITKRGQNVTFRCDPISEHNRLYWYRQTLGQGPEFLTYFQNEAQLEKSRLLSDRFSAERPKGSFSTLEIQRTEQGDSAMYLCASSGGMRAGEKLFFGSGTQLSVL.

V is TRBV9 and J is TRBJ1-1; TRBD1 matches 8 bases. Germline CDR1 and CDR2: SGDLS and YYNGEE. CDR3 length equals 14 residues. With 4 bases clipped from V and 6 bases from J, the junction kept 8 bases outside the gene matches. The CDR3 DNA is TGTGCCAGCAGCCCACGGACAGGGCCTTCTGAAGCTTTCTTT. This codes for CASSPRTGPSEAFF.

The V and J genes are TRBV4-3 and TRBJ1-3; possibly TRBD1 for D (5 bases). Trimming removed 0 bases at V and 4 bases at J, with 13 bases between. The CDR3 loop spans 16 amino acids. Germline V gene sequence: CDR1 LGHNA, CDR2 YSLEER. CDR3 bases: TGCGCCAGCAGCCAAGATTACAGGAAAGGCGGAAACACCATATATTTT. It codes for CASSQDYRKGGNTIYF.

The chain has TRBV11-1 and TRBJ1-4, with 9 bases that match TRBD1. The CDR3 extends over 14 amino acids. With 5 bases clipped from V and 6 bases from J, the junction kept 4 bases outside the gene matches. Germline V gives CDR1 SGHAT, CDR2 FQDESV (reference sequence). As DNA, the CDR3 is TGTGCCAGCAGCCGGACAGGGGAAGATGAAAAACTGTTTTTT. Translated, it gives CASSRTGEDEKLFF.

The chain combines TRBV6-5 with TRBJ1-1, with a tentative D call TRBD1 (5 bases). V was shortened by 2 bases and J by 13 bases, with 20 bases between the two germline ends. Germline V lookup: CDR1 MNHEY, CDR2 SVGAGI. CDR3 length: 14 residues. The CDR3 sequence: CASSYVFREGRDFF. The CDR3 DNA reads TGTGCCAGCAGTTACGTGTTCAGGGAGGGGAGAGATTTCTTT.

This sequence joins TRBV5-1 and TRBJ2-3, with 8 bases that match TRBD2. Germline V gene data show CDR1 as SGHRS and CDR2 as YFSETQ. CDR3 size: 15 residues. The junction had 8 bases not matched to a gene; V was cut back by 2 bases and J by 6 bases. The CDR3 spells CASSFRGGIGDTQYF. Written as DNA, the CDR3 is TGCGCCAGCAGCTTCCGGGGGGGAATCGGGGATACGCAGTATTTT.

V and J are TRBV5-1 and TRBJ1-4, with 7 nucleotides matching TRBD1. V dropped 7 bases and J dropped 8; count of bases not matched to a gene: 8. This CDR3 has 13 residues. Germline V gives CDR1 SGHRS, CDR2 YFSETQ. In DNA, the CDR3 is TGCGCCAGCTCAGACAGGGTGGGGGAAAAACTGTTTTTT. It codes for CASSDRVGEKLFF.

This chain links TRBV9 with TRBJ2-7, with 8 positions matching TRBD2. CDR1 is SGDLS and CDR2 is YYNGEE in the germline V gene. Trimming took 0 bases from V and 4 from J; bases not matched to a gene: 9. This CDR3 is 16 amino acids long. CDR3 loop: CASSVDPQSGGYEQYF. DNA for the CDR3: TGTGCCAGCAGCGTAGACCCCCAAAGCGGGGGATACGAGCAGTACTTC.

This chain uses TRBV6-1 with TRBJ2-7; TRBD1 might be the D (5 bases). Trimming removed 1 base from V and 0 bases from J, with 10 bases in between. Looked up from germline, CDR1 is MNHNS and CDR2 is SASEGT. This CDR3 comprises 15 residues. CDR3 protein: CASSEDRRLSYEQYF. The DNA of the CDR3 is TGTGCCAGCAGTGAAGACAGGAGACTCTCCTACGAGCAGTACTTC.

The chain employs TRBV6-1 and TRBJ2-7, with 8 bases aligning to TRBD1. This CDR3 contains 16 residues. J lost 1 base, V lost 4 bases, and 9 bases had no gene match. Germline lookup yields CDR1 MNHNS and CDR2 SASEGT. The CDR3 sequence is CASSGLWDRLSYEQYF. The CDR3 DNA reads as TGTGCCAGCAGTGGGTTGTGGGACAGGTTGTCCTACGAGCAGTACTTC.

The chain couples TRBV4-1 to TRBJ1-3, with D tentatively TRBD1 (5 bases). Trimming cost V 1 base and J 2 bases, with 12 bases left between them. This CDR3 contains 16 residues. The germline V gene encodes CDR1 MGHRA and CDR2 YSYEKL. The CDR3 loop is CASSQATSGTGNTIYF. For the CDR3, the DNA is TGCGCCAGCAGCCAAGCGACGTCAGGGACTGGAAACACCATATATTTT.

The chain joins TRBV21-1 to TRBJ2-3; whether TRBD2, the table's D call, matches the DNA was not checked. TRBV21-1 is flagged as a pseudogene. The CDR3 spans 17 residues. CDR3 protein: CASSKDEASGRTDTQYF. The CDR3 DNA reads TGTGCCAGCAGCAAAGATGAGGCTAGCGGGAGAACAGATACGCAGTATTTT.

This clone is a singleton in its sample. J is TRBJ2-3 and V is TRBV6-4; TRBD2 matches at 15 bases. The CDR3 is 17 residues long. The V gene end was trimmed by 5 bases and the J gene end by 6 bases; junction bases not matched to a gene: 9. CDR1 is MRHNA, CDR2 SNTAGT, per germline. CDR3 residues: CASSFDLGLAGGDTQYF. The CDR3 nucleotides read TGTGCCAGCAGTTTCGACCTAGGACTAGCGGGGGGGGATACGCAGTATTTT.

This clone has just one count. The chain couples TRBV4-1 to TRBJ1-4; D unclear. CDR3 length: 15 residues. The V end was cut by 3 bases, the J end by 0 bases, with 8 bases between. CDR1 MGHRA and CDR2 YSYEKL come from the germline V gene. DNA of the CDR3: TGCGCCAGCAGCCAGAATTGGCCAACTAATGAAAAACTGTTTTTT. Its translation is CASSQNWPTNEKLFF.

This clone was recorded once. J is TRBJ2-7 and V is TRBV4-1; 10 nucleotides agree with TRBD2. J gave up 4 bases and V 3 bases, and 9 bases lay outside the gene matches. The CDR3 consists of 16 residues. Germline CDR1 is MGHRA and CDR2 is YSYEKL. Here the CDR3 DNA reads TGCGCCAGCAGCCACTATGCTCCTAGCGGGAGTTACGAGCAGTACTTC. Its protein product is CASSHYAPSGSYEQYF.